The 19 T cell receptor beta chains given below trace back to one sample, sequenced in a study of blood T cell repertoires in COVID-19. Assay: immunoSEQ multiplex PCR; the TCRdb copy retains only in-frame clones and omits some. Of a few hundred thousand clones detected, 80% to 90% appear once; the ten largest clones hold about 9.4%. Specimen: peripheral blood. These TCRs come from a woman aged 70-85 years with COVID-19, enrolled during active disease.

The chain couples TRBV28 to TRBJ2-2; D not resolved. Germline V gene data show CDR1 as MDHEN and CDR2 as SYDVKM. V shed 6 bases and J shed 6 bases, with 8 bases lying between them. This CDR3 comprises 12 residues. The CDR3 is CASRLVAGELFF. Written as DNA, the CDR3 is TGTGCCAGCAGACTCGTCGCCGGGGAGCTGTTTTTT.

CDR3 protein: CASSLETRGGTQYF. CDR3 nucleotides: TGCGCCAGCAGCTTAGAGACTCGCGGGGGGACCCAGTACTTC. The chain employs TRBV5-1 and TRBJ2-5; 7 bases match TRBD2. Germline lookup yields CDR1 SGHRS and CDR2 YFSETQ. Trimming cost V 2 bases and J 7 bases; bases outside gene matches: 8. The CDR3 runs to 14 residues. Full variable domain (outside the CDR3, taken from reference TRBV5-1 and TRBJ2-5): KAGVTQTPRYLIKTRGQQVTLSCSPISGHRSVSWYQQTPGQGLQFLFEYFSETQRNKGNFPGRFSGRQFSNSRSEMNVSTLELGDSALYLCASSLETRGGTQYFGPGTRLLVL.

This chain connects TRBV19 to TRBJ2-5; 10 nucleotides line up with TRBD1. The CDR3 loop spans 16 amino acids. With V trimmed by 4 bases and J by 6 bases, 11 bases remained unmatched. Germline V gene sequence: CDR1 LNHDA, CDR2 SQIVND (reference sequence). CDR3 coding DNA: TGTGCCAGTAGTACCTCCGACAGGGGGCTTGGAAAGACCCAGTACTTC. Encoded protein: CASSTSDRGLGKTQYF.

CDR3 bases: TGTGCCACCACGGGCCGGCCAGGGTGGCTCAACGAGCAGTACTTC. Its translation: CATTGRPGWLNEQYF. The chain joins TRBV24-1 to TRBJ2-7; D perhaps matches TRBD1 (5 bases). Per the germline V gene, CDR1 is KGHDR and CDR2 is SFDVKD. The CDR3 loop spans 15 amino acids. V was trimmed by 8 bases and J by 5 bases, leaving 21 bases between them.

The chain carries TRBV11-3 and TRBJ2-1; D perhaps matches TRBD1 (6 bases). CDR3 length equals 14 residues. V was cut by 5 bases and J by 7 bases, with 15 bases left in between. The germline gives CDR1 SGHNT, CDR2 YENEEA. Here the CDR3 DNA reads TGTGCCAGCAGCAATCCAAGGGGGTTTAATGAGCAGTTCTTC. It is translated as CASSNPRGFNEQFF. Supplemented by reference TRBV11-3 and TRBJ2-1, the full variable domain reads EAGVVQSPRYKIIEKKQPVAFWCNPISGHNTLYWYLQNLGQGPELLIRYENEEAVDDSQLPKDRFSAERLKGVDSTLKIQPAELGDSAVYLCASSNPRGFNEQFFGPGTRLTVL.

The gene calls are TRBV28 and TRBJ2-4; no definite D call. The germline V and J ends were trimmed by 6 bases and 3 bases, with 18 bases remaining between them. The CDR3 runs 16 residues. Germline V gene lookup returns CDR1 MDHEN and CDR2 SYDVKM. In nucleotides, the CDR3 is TGTGCCAGCAGCCTACTGGCCCTGAGGAACAAAAACATTCAGTACTTC. It encodes CASSLLALRNKNIQYF. The entire variable domain, with the rest obtained from reference TRBV28 and TRBJ2-4, is as follows: DVKVTQSSRYLVKRTGEKVFLECVQDMDHENMFWYRQDPGLGLRLIYFSYDVKMKEKGDIPEGYSVSREKKERFSLILESASTNQTSMYLCASSLLALRNKNIQYFGAGTRLSVL.

This clone was seen only once. V usage is TRBV14 and J usage is TRBJ1-4, with TRBD1 as a possible D gene (6 bases). The CDR3 contains 15 residues. Deletions cut 1 base from V and 7 bases from J, with 13 bases between. Germline CDR1 and CDR2: SGHDN and FVKESK. CDR3 region: CASSQGGGGFEKLFF. The CDR3 DNA sequence: TGTGCCAGCAGCCAAGGTGGGGGCGGCTTTGAAAAACTGTTTTTT.

This chain joins TRBV24-1 and TRBJ1-1, with unresolved D. CDR3 size: 15 residues. V was shortened by 9 bases and J by 1 base, with 17 bases between the two germline ends. The germline CDR1 and CDR2 sequences are KGHDR and SFDVKD. The CDR3 sequence is CATASGDVWNTEAFF. DNA of the CDR3: TGTGCCACCGCTAGCGGTGACGTTTGGAACACTGAAGCTTTCTTT.

The V and J genes are TRBV7-2 and TRBJ2-7; the match to TRBD2 covers 10 bases. The CDR3 sequence is 15 residues long. The junction had 5 bases not matched to a gene; V was cut back by 3 bases and J by 3 bases. The germline CDR1 and CDR2 sequences are SGHTA and FQGNSA. The chain's CDR3 is CASSFVGLADYEQYF. CDR3 bases: TGTGCCAGCAGCTTTGTAGGACTAGCGGACTACGAGCAGTACTTC.

V and J are TRBV29-1 and TRBJ1-1; D gene unclear. Germline V CDR1 and CDR2: SQVTM, ANQGSEA. The length of the CDR3 is 13 residues. V lost 4 bases, J lost 4 bases, and 13 bases lay in between. The CDR3 protein is CSVGRVGITEAFF. CDR3 nucleotide sequence: TGCAGCGTTGGGAGGGTGGGTATCACTGAAGCTTTCTTT.

The V call is TRBV28, the J call TRBJ1-1; D may be TRBD1 (5 bases). The CDR3 loop spans 14 amino acids. Germline values: CDR1 MDHEN, CDR2 SYDVKM. Between the trimmed V and J ends, which lost 5 bases and 2 bases, there was a span of 12 bases. The chain's CDR3 is CASSMGRANTEAFF. CDR3 DNA sequence: TGTGCCAGCAGTATGGGCAGGGCAAACACTGAAGCTTTCTTT.

In this sample, this clone turned up a few times. The chain is built from TRBV15 and TRBJ2-7, with 9 bases aligning to TRBD2. CDR3 size: 18 residues. With V trimmed by 0 bases and J by 5 bases, 14 bases remained unmatched. Germline V gives CDR1 LNHNV, CDR2 YYDKDF (reference sequence). CDR3 sequence (DNA): TGTGCCACCAGCAGAGATCGAGCGGGACTAGCTCCAGTCGACGAGCAGTACTTC. Its protein product is CATSRDRAGLAPVDEQYF.

The chain has TRBV30 and TRBJ2-1, with TRBD2 matching over 16 bases. Per germline, CDR1 GTSNPN and CDR2 SVGIG (reference sequence). The ends lost 2 bases at V and 0 bases at J; junction bases unmatched: 4. CDR3 length: 18 residues. CDR3 sequence: CAWSPGLAGGSSYNEQFF. The CDR3 nucleotides read TGTGCCTGGAGTCCGGGACTAGCGGGAGGGAGCTCCTACAATGAGCAGTTCTTC.

The chain links TRBV6-5 to TRBJ1-2; TRBD1 might be the D (6 bases). V was pared by 8 bases and J by 6 bases, with 22 bases between. The CDR3 length is 15 residues. Germline-derived CDR1 and CDR2 are MNHEY and SVGAGI. The CDR3 loop is CASRETGGIANGYTF. DNA of the CDR3: TGTGCCAGCCGAGAGACAGGTGGGATAGCAAATGGCTACACCTTC.

The rearrangement links TRBV23-1 to TRBJ2-7; 9 bases map to TRBD1. TRBV23-1 is marked as an open reading frame, function uncertain. V lost 6 bases, J lost 7 bases, and 7 bases stayed unmatched. The CDR3 length is 13 residues. The CDR3 sequence: CASSPRQGEEQYF. CDR3 coding DNA: TGCGCCAGCAGCCCTCGACAGGGGGAAGAGCAGTACTTC.

The rearrangement uses TRBV3-1 (or the pseudogene TRBV3-2) and TRBJ2-1, with D possibly matching TRBD2 (6 bases). Germline V gives CDR1 LGHDT, CDR2 YNNKEL (reference sequence). The CDR3 consists of 15 residues. V lost 4 bases and J 8 bases, leaving 18 bases between the germline ends. This CDR3 reads CASSPRLGVRDEQFF. CDR3 nucleotide sequence: TGTGCCAGCAGCCCCCGACTAGGAGTCAGGGATGAGCAGTTCTTC.

V and J are TRBV19 and TRBJ1-1; 8 bases map to TRBD1. V was pared by 4 bases and J by 4 bases, with 8 bases of the junction left unmatched. CDR1 and CDR2 from the germline V gene are LNHDA and SQIVND (reference sequence). The CDR3 runs 15 residues. In nucleotides, the CDR3 is TGTGCCAGTAGTACCTTGACAGGGGTGGGCACTGAAGCTTTCTTT. Its protein is CASSTLTGVGTEAFF. Full variable domain (outside the CDR3, taken from reference TRBV19 and TRBJ1-1): DGGITQSPKYLFRKEGQNVTLSCEQNLNHDAMYWYRQDPGQGLRLIYYSQIVNDFQKGDIAEGYSVSREKKESFPLTVTSAQKNPTAFYLCASSTLTGVGTEAFFGQGTRLTVV.

The chain recombines TRBV5-6 with TRBJ2-7, with 10 bases lining up with TRBD2. Losses at the gene ends were 3 bases for V and 5 bases for J; bases not matched to a gene: 11. The CDR3 has 16 amino acids. In germline, CDR1 is SGHDT, CDR2 YYEEEE. In DNA form, the CDR3 reads TGTGCCAGCAGCTGGGGAGCGGGAGGGCCAAGCCACGAGCAGTACTTC. Translating it yields CASSWGAGGPSHEQYF.

The count of this clone is one. Here the CDR3 DNA reads TGTGCCAGTAGTGGGACAGGGGATAGGGGGAACACTGAAGCTTTCTTT. Residues: CASSGTGDRGNTEAFF. This rearrangement joins TRBV19 to TRBJ1-1; 10 bases align to TRBD1. CDR1 and CDR2 (germline): LNHDA, SQIVND (reference sequence). J gave up 1 base and V 5 bases, and 7 bases lay outside the gene matches. The CDR3 sequence is 16 residues long.